Presented here are 19 T cell receptor beta chains from one specimen sequenced in a study of blood T cell repertoires in COVID-19. Clones were sequenced by immunoSEQ multiplex PCR, and TCRdb holds only the in-frame ones, with some missing. This table holds some 26,000 clones, approximately 75% found once. The specimen was peripheral blood. These receptors were obtained from a man aged 50 to 60 with COVID-19, enrolled during active disease.

V and J are TRBV12-3 or TRBV12-4 and TRBJ1-1, with 11 bases that match TRBD1. The junction had 1 base not matched to a gene; V was cut back by 6 bases and J by 4 bases. This CDR3 is built from 13 residues. CDR3: CASSGTGGTEAFF. CDR3 in DNA: TGTGCCAGCAGCGGGACAGGGGGCACTGAAGCTTTCTTT.

This clone was recorded once. The V and J genes are TRBV4-2 and TRBJ2-1; 9 nucleotides align to TRBD2. This CDR3 contains 15 residues. V lost 4 bases to trimming and J lost 9 bases; unmatched junction nucleotides: 10. Germline loops: CDR1 LGHNA, CDR2 YNFKEQ. This CDR3 is CASSPLGSGGGEQFF. The CDR3 nucleotides read TGTGCCAGCAGCCCCTTAGGTAGCGGGGGCGGTGAGCAGTTCTTC.

The genes are TRBV6-1 and TRBJ1-2; 9 bases are a match to TRBD1. J was trimmed by 5 bases and V by 0 bases; bases with no gene match: 4. The germline V gene encodes CDR1 MNHNS and CDR2 SASEGT. This CDR3 has 15 residues. The CDR3 spells CASSEAGQGRYGYTF. The CDR3 DNA reads TGTGCCAGCAGTGAAGCTGGACAGGGGAGATATGGCTACACCTTC.

This rearrangement joins TRBV6-1 to TRBJ2-1; 9 positions agree with TRBD2. The V gene's germline CDR1 is MNHNS and CDR2 SASEGT. CDR3 length: 14 amino acids. V lost 3 bases, J lost 7 bases, and 4 bases stayed unmatched. CDR3 coding DNA: TGTGCCAGCAGTGATGGTAGCGGGAGTAATGAGCAGTTCTTC. Translation: CASSDGSGSNEQFF.

V is TRBV24-1 and J is TRBJ2-2, with 10 bases matching TRBD2. The CDR3 runs to 17 residues. Germline V gene lookup returns CDR1 KGHDR and CDR2 SFDVKD. J lost 0 bases, V lost 5 bases, and 5 bases had no gene match. CDR3 sequence: CATSAVGLAANTGELFF. The CDR3 nucleotides are TGTGCCACCAGTGCCGTAGGACTAGCGGCGAACACCGGGGAGCTGTTTTTT.

This chain links TRBV19 with TRBJ2-1; D gene uncertain. The CDR3 extends over 11 amino acids. Looked up from germline, CDR1 is LNHDA and CDR2 is SQIVND (reference sequence). Deletions cut 5 bases from V and 12 bases from J, with 11 bases between. The CDR3: CASSLSRAQFF. In DNA, the CDR3 is TGTGCCAGTAGTCTTAGTCGTGCGCAGTTCTTC.

The V gene is TRBV7-3, the J gene TRBJ2-7; 8 bases agree with TRBD2. V was pared by 5 bases and J by 6 bases, with 6 bases of the junction left unmatched. The CDR3 consists of 13 residues. Per the germline V gene, CDR1 is SGHTA and CDR2 is FQGTGA. CDR3 in DNA: TGTGCCAGCAGCCGGGGGGGCGGGGGCGAGCAGTACTTC. It encodes CASSRGGGGEQYF.

This chain joins TRBV24-1 and TRBJ2-2, with TRBD1 matching over 7 bases. Germline assignment: CDR1 KGHDR and CDR2 SFDVKD. The V segment lost 3 bases and the J segment 5 bases; nucleotides outside the gene matches: 14. The CDR3 consists of 18 residues. The CDR3 coding sequence is TGTGCCACCAGTGATAACGGTGGGGCGACAGGGTGGACCGGGGAGCTGTTTTTT. Its translation is CATSDNGGATGWTGELFF.

V is TRBV3-1 (or the pseudogene TRBV3-2) and J is TRBJ2-1, with TRBD2 matching over 12 bases. Unmatched junction bases numbered 3, after V lost 4 bases and J lost 5 bases. CDR1 LGHDT and CDR2 YNNKEL come from the germline V gene (reference sequence). The CDR3 extends over 15 amino acids. The CDR3: CASSPRLAGDNEQFF. The CDR3 DNA is TGTGCCAGCAGCCCCCGACTAGCGGGAGACAATGAGCAGTTCTTC.

The table lists this clone with a count of one. V and J are TRBV7-9 and TRBJ1-4; 9 positions match TRBD1. V shed 4 bases, J shed 6 bases, and the junction held 3 bases outside the gene matches. This CDR3 region has 14 residues. CDR1 is SEHNR and CDR2 is FQNEAQ in the germline V gene (reference sequence). The CDR3 reads CASSSGTGYEKLFF. CDR3 nucleotide sequence: TGTGCCAGCAGCTCCGGGACAGGGTATGAAAAACTGTTTTTT.

The chain is built from TRBV5-1 and TRBJ1-2; TRBD1 agrees at 9 bases. With 2 bases clipped from V and 5 bases from J, the junction kept 7 bases outside the gene matches. The CDR3 spans 15 residues. The germline CDR1 and CDR2 sequences are SGHRS and YFSETQ. In nucleotides, the CDR3 is TGCGCCAGCAGCTTAAACAGGGGGCGAGGGTATGGCTACACCTTC. This codes for CASSLNRGRGYGYTF.

The chain has TRBV30 and TRBJ1-1; D is undetermined. The V and J ends lost 2 bases and 1 base respectively, with 8 bases between them. Germline CDR1 and CDR2: GTSNPN and SVGIG (reference sequence). This CDR3 is 13 amino acids long. The CDR3 loop is CAWSHTENTEAFF. Here the CDR3 DNA reads TGTGCCTGGAGTCATACAGAGAACACTGAAGCTTTCTTT.

The chain is built from TRBV9 and TRBJ1-1; 7 nucleotides match TRBD1. Germline values: CDR1 SGDLS, CDR2 YYNGEE. The CDR3 has 14 amino acids. Trimming at V came to 3 bases and at J to 2 bases, leaving 4 bases not matched to a gene. For the CDR3, the DNA is TGTGCCAGCAGCGAGGGACAGTCCAACACTGAAGCTTTCTTT. It encodes CASSEGQSNTEAFF.

This chain uses TRBV5-1 with TRBJ2-7, with TRBD2 matching 7 bases. Germline CDR1 is SGHRS and CDR2 is YFSETQ. The CDR3 has 14 amino acids. V lost 0 bases and J lost 5; bases outside the gene matches: 5. The CDR3 is CASSLGDGRNEQYF. In nucleotides, the CDR3 is TGCGCCAGCAGCTTGGGGGACGGGAGGAACGAGCAGTACTTC.

This chain connects TRBV28 to TRBJ1-1; D possibly corresponds to TRBD1 (6 bases). V dropped 7 bases and J dropped 6 bases, with 18 bases sitting between them. Germline V gene lookup returns CDR1 MDHEN and CDR2 SYDVKM. This CDR3 is built from 14 residues. The chain's CDR3 is CASTSGQGRAEAFF. In DNA form, the CDR3 reads TGTGCCAGCACCTCGGGGCAGGGGAGGGCTGAAGCTTTCTTT.

This chain links TRBV5-1 with TRBJ2-3, with 7 nucleotides matching TRBD2. The germline gives CDR1 SGHRS, CDR2 YFSETQ. CDR3 size: 14 residues. V lost 4 bases and J lost 4; bases outside the gene matches: 6. CDR3 nucleotide sequence: TGCGCCAGCAGCCCCGGACTAGTCCCAGATACGCAGTATTTT. The encoded protein is CASSPGLVPDTQYF.

The rearrangement uses TRBV2 and TRBJ1-1; 7 bases align to TRBD1. V shed 4 bases and J 5 bases; nucleotides not matched to a gene: 4. Germline CDR1 and CDR2: SNHLY and FYNNEI. This CDR3 has 13 residues. The CDR3 here is CASSGVQGTEAFF. The CDR3 DNA follows: TGTGCCAGCAGTGGGGTACAGGGGACTGAAGCTTTCTTT.

The rearrangement joins TRBV15 to TRBJ2-5; 9 bases align to TRBD2. There are 15 residues in the CDR3. Germline CDR1 reads LNHNV; CDR2 reads YYDKDF (reference sequence). The junction had 4 bases not matched to a gene; V was cut back by 0 bases and J by 5 bases. CDR3 region: CATSRDPSGEETQYF. CDR3 in DNA: TGTGCCACCAGCAGAGATCCTAGCGGGGAGGAGACCCAGTACTTC.

The V and J genes are TRBV28 and TRBJ1-5; 8 bases match TRBD1. The CDR3 runs 16 residues. The junction had 9 bases not matched to a gene; V was cut back by 2 bases and J by 6 bases. In germline, CDR1 is MDHEN, CDR2 SYDVKM. In DNA form, the CDR3 reads TGTGCCAGCAGTTTAACCACTGGACAGGGCGGTCAGCCCCAGCATTTT. Translating gives CASSLTTGQGGQPQHF.